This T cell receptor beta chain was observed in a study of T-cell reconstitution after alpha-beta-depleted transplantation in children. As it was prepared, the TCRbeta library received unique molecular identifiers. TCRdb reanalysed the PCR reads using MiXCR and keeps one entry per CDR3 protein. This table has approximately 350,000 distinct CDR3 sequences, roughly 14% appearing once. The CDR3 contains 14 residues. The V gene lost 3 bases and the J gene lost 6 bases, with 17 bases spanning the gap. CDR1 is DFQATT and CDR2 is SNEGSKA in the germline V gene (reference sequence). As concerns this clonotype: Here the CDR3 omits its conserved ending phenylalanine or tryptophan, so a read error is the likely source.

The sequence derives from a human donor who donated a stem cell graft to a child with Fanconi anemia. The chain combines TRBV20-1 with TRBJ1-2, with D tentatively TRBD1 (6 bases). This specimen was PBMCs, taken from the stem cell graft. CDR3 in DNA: TGCAGTGCTAGTTTAGGGCAGGGGATCGATGGCTACACCTAC. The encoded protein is CSASLGQGIDGYTY.